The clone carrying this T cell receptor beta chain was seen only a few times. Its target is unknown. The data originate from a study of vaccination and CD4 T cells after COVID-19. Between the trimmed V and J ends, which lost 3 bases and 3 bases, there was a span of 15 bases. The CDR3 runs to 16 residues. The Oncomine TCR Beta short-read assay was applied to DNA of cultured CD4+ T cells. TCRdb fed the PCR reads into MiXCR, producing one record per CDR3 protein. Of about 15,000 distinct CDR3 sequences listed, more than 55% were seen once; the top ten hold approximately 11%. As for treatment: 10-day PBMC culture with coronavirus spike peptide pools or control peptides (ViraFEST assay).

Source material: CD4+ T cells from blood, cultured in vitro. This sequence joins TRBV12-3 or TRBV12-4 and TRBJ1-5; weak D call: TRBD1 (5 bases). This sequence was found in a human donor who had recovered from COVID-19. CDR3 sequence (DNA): TGTGCCAGCAGTTTTCACAGGACAACTAACAATCAGCCCCAGCATTTT. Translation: CASSFHRTTNNQPQHF.